The subject of this entry is one TCR beta chain. What it recognizes is unknown. PCR was performed using 60 Vbeta and 13 Jbeta primers. Generated by immunoSEQ multiplex PCR, the TCRdb table keeps only in-frame clones and is missing some. The table has roughly 130,000 clones, 80% to 85% seen once; the top ten hold less than 2.5%. The record originates from a study of cytomegalovirus exposure and HLA in healthy donors. Findings and caveats of the study: By HLA locus, TCR association rates varied in a later analysis, with DRB1 showing the most and HLA-C the fewest.

The CDR3 is 16 residues long. Germline trimming cut 3 bases from V and 0 bases from J; bases unmatched to any gene: 7. The germline gives CDR1 MDHEN, CDR2 SYDVKM. Sample: PBMCs. The TCR originated in a man aged 25 to 45 in good health and CMV-seronegative. The chain couples TRBV28 to TRBJ1-1, with 7 positions matching TRBD1. Here the CDR3 reads CASSFSTGLMNTEAFF. In DNA form, the CDR3 reads TGTGCCAGCAGTTTCTCGACAGGGCTGATGAACACTGAAGCTTTCTTT.